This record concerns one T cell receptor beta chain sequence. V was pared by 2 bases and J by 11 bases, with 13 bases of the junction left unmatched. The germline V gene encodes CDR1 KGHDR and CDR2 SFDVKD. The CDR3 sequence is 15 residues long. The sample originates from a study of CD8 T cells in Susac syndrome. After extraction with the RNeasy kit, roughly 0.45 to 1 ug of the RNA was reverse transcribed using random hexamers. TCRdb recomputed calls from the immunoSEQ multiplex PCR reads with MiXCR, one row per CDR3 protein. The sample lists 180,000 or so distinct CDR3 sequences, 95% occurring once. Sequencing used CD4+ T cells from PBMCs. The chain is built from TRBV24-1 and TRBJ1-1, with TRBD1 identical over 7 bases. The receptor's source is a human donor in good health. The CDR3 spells CATSDSGGAQTSAFF. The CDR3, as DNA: TGTGCCACCAGTGATTCAGGGGGTGCCCAAACATCGGCTTTCTTT.